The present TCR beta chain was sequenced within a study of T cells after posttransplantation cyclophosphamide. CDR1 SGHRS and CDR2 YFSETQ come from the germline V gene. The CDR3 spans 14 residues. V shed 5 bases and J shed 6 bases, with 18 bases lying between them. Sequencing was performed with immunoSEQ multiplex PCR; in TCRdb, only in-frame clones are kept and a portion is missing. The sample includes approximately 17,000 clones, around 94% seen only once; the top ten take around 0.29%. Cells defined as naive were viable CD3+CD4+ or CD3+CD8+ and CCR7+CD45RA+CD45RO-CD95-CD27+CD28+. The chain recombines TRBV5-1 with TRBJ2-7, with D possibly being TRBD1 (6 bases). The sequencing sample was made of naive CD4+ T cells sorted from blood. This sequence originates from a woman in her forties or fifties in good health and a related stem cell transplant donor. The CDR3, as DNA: TGCGCCAGCAGAACGGCAGGGGAGCGCCGCGAGCAGTACTTC. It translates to CASRTAGERREQYF. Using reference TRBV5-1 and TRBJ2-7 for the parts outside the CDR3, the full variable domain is KAGVTQTPRYLIKTRGQQVTLSCSPISGHRSVSWYQQTPGQGLQFLFEYFSETQRNKGNFPGRFSGRQFSNSRSEMNVSTLELGDSALYLCASRTAGERREQYFGPGTRLTVT.